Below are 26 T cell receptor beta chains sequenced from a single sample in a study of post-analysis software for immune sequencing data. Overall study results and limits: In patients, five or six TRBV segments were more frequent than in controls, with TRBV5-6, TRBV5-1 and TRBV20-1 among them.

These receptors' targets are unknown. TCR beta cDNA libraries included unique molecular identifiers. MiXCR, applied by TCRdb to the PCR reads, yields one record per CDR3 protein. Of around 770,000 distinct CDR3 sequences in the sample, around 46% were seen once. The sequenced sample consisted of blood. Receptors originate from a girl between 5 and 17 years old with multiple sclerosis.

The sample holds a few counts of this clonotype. Here the CDR3 DNA reads TGCGCCAGCAGCCAAGCCCCGGGACTAGCGGGACCGGTGGATACGCAGTATTTT. Encoded protein: CASSQAPGLAGPVDTQYF. This sequence joins TRBV4-1 and TRBJ2-3, with 13 bases lining up with TRBD2. J lost 6 bases, V lost 1 base, and 10 bases had no gene match. This CDR3 contains 18 residues. The germline gives CDR1 MGHRA, CDR2 YSYEKL.

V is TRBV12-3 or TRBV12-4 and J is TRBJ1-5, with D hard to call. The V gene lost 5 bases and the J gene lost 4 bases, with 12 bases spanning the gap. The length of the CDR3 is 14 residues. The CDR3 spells CASSTDALNQPQHF. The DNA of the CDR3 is TGTGCCAGCAGTACAGACGCTCTAAATCAGCCCCAGCATTTT.

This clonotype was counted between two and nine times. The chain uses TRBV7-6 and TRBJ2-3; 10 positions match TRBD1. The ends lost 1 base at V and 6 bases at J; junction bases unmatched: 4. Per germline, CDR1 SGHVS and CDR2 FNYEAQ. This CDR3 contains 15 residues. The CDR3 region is CASSLGTGGSDTQYF. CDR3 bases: TGTGCCAGCAGCTTAGGGACAGGGGGGTCCGATACGCAGTATTTT.

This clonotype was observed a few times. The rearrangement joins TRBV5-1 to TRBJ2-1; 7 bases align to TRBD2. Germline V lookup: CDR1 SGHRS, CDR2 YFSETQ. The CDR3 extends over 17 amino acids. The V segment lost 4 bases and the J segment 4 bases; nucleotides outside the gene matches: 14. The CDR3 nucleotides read TGCGCCAGCAGCCCGCGAGGTGCGGGAGATGTTTACAATGAGCAGTTCTTC. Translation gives CASSPRGAGDVYNEQFF.

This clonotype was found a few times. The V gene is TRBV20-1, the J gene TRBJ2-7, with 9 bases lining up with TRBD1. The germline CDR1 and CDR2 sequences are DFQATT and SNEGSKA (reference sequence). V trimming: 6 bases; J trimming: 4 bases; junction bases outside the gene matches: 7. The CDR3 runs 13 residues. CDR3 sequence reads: CSAPGQGKYEQYF. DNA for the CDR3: TGCAGTGCGCCGGGACAGGGCAAATACGAGCAGTACTTC.

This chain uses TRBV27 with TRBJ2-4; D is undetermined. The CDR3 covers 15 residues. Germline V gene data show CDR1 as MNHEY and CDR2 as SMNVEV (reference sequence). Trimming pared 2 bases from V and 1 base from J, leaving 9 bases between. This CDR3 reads CASSLTPNAKNIQYF. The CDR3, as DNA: TGTGCCAGCAGTTTAACGCCGAACGCCAAAAACATTCAGTACTTC.

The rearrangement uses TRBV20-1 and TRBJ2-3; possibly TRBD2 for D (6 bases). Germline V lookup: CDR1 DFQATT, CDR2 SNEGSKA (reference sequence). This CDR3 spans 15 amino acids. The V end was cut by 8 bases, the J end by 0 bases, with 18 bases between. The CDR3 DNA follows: TGCAGTACCAGATTAGCGGAGACGAGCACAGATACGCAGTATTTT. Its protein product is CSTRLAETSTDTQYF.

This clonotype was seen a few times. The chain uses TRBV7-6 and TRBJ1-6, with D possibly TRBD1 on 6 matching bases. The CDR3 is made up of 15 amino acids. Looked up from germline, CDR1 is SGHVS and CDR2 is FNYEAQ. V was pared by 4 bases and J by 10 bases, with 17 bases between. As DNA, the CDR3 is TGTGCCAGCAGCTCGACGGGGGGCGCGGAGTCACCCCTCCACTTT. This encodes CASSSTGGAESPLHF.

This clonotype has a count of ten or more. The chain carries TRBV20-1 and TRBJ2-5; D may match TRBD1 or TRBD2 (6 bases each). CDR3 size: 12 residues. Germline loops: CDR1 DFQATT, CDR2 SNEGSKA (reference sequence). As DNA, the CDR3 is TGCAGCGCCTCACAGGGAGGCGAGACCCAGTACTTC. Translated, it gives CSASQGGETQYF.

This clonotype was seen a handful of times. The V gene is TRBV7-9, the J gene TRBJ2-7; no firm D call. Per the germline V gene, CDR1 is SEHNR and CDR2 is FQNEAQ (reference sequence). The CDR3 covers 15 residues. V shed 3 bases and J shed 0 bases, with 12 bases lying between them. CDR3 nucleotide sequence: TGTGCCAGCAGCTTGAGCAGTAAAGTCTCCTACGAGCAGTACTTC. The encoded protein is CASSLSSKVSYEQYF.

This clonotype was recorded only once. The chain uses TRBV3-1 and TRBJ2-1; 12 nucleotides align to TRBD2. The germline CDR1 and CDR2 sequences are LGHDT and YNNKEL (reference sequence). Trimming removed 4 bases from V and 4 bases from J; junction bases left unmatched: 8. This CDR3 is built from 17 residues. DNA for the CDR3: TGTGCCAGCAGCCCGACTAGCGGGAGTTTAGCATACAATGAGCAGTTCTTC. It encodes CASSPTSGSLAYNEQFF.

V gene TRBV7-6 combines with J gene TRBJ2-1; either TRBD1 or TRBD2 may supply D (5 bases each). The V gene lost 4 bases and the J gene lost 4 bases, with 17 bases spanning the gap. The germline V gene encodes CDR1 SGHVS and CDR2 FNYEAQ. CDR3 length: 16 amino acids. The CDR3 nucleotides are TGTGCCAGCAGCTCCCGTGGGGCAGAGGGTTACAATGAGCAGTTCTTC. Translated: CASSSRGAEGYNEQFF.

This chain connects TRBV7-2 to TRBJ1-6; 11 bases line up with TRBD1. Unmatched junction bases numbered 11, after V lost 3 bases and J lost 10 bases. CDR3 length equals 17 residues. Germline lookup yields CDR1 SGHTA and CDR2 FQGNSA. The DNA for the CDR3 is TGTGCCAGCAGCTTTGCCGGGACAGGGGGACCGAGGTCACCCCTCCACTTT. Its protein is CASSFAGTGGPRSPLHF.

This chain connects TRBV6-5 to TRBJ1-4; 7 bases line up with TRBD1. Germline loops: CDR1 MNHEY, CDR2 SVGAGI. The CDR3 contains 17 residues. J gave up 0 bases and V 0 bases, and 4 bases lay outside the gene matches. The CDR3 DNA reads TGTGCCAGCAGTTACTCGGCCGACAGGGCAACTAATGAAAAACTGTTTTTT. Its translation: CASSYSADRATNEKLFF.

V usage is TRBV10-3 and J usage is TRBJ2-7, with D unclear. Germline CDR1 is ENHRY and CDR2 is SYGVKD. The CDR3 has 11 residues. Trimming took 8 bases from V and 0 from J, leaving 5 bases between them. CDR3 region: CAIGYSYEQYF. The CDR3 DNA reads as TGTGCCATCGGCTACTCCTACGAGCAGTACTTC.

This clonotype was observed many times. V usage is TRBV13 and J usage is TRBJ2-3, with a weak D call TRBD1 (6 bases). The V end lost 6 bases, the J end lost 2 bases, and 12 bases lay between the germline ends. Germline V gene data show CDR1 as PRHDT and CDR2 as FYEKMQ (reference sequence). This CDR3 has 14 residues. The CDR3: CASRAGTPTDTQYF. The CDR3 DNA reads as TGTGCCAGCAGAGCCGGGACACCCACAGATACGCAGTATTTT.

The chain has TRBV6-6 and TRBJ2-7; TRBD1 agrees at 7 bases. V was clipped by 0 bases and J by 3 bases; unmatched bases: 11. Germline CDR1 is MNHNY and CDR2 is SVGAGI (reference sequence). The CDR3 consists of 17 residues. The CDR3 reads CASSYSIRDSNFYEQYF. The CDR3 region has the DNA TGTGCCAGCAGTTACTCGATTAGGGACAGCAACTTCTACGAGCAGTACTTC.

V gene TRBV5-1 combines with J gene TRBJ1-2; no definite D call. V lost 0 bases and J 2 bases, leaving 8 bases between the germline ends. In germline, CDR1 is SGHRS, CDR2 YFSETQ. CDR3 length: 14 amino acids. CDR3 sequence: CASSLEVRNYGYTF. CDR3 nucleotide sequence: TGCGCCAGCAGCTTGGAGGTCAGAAACTATGGCTACACCTTC.

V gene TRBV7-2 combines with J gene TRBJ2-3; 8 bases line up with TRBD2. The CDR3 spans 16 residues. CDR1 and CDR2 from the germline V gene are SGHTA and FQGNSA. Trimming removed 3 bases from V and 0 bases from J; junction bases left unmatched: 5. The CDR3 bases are TGTGCCAGCAGCTTCGGACTAGCCGCTAGCACAGATACGCAGTATTTT. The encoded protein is CASSFGLAASTDTQYF.

This chain's CDR3 is CASSLVGLAGEVEQFF. CDR3 sequence (DNA): TGCGCCAGCAGCTTGGTGGGACTAGCGGGAGAGGTTGAGCAGTTCTTC. The rearrangement links TRBV5-1 to TRBJ2-1, with TRBD2 matching 14 bases. This CDR3 has 16 amino acids. J was trimmed by 9 bases and V by 0 bases; bases with no gene match: 5. The germline V gene has CDR1 SGHRS and CDR2 YFSETQ.

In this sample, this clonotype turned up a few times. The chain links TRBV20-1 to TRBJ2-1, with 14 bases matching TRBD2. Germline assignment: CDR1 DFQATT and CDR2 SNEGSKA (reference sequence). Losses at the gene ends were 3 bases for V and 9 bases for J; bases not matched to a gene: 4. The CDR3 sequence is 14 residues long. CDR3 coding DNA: TGCAGTGCTAGCCCGACTAGCGGGAGGGGTGAGCAGTTCTTC. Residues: CSASPTSGRGEQFF.

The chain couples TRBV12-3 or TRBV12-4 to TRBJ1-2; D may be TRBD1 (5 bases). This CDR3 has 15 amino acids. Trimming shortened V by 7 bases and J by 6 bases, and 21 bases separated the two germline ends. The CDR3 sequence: CASTPTWGDLHGYTF. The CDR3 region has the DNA TGTGCCAGCACCCCAACCTGGGGGGATCTGCATGGCTACACCTTC.

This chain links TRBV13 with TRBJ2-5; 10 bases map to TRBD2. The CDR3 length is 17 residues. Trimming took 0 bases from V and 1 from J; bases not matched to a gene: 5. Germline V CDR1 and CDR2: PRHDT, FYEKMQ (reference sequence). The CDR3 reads CASSLGQLAGTQETQYF. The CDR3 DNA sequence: TGTGCCAGCAGCTTAGGCCAACTAGCGGGGACCCAAGAGACCCAGTACTTC.

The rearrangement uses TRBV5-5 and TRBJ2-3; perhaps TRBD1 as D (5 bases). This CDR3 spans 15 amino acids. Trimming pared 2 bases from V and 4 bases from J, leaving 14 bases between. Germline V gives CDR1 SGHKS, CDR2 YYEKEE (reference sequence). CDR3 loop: CASSFISGSADTQYF. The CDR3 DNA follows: TGTGCCAGCAGCTTTATTTCAGGGTCCGCAGATACGCAGTATTTT.

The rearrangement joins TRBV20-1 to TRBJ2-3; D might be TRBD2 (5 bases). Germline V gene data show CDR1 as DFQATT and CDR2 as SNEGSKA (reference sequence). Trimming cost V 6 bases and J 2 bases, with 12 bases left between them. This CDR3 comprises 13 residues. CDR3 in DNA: TGCAGTGCCACCATGAGGGACACAGATACGCAGTATTTT. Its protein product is CSATMRDTDTQYF.

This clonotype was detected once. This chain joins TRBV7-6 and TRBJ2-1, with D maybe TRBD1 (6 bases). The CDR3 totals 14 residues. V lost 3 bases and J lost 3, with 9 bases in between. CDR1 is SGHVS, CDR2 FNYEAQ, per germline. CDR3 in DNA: TGTGCCAGCAGCTTTACGACAGGCTACAATGAGCAGTTCTTC. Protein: CASSFTTGYNEQFF.